This T cell receptor beta chain was found in a study of blood T cell repertoires in COVID-19. With 8 bases clipped from V and 8 bases from J, the junction kept 8 bases outside the gene matches. Per the germline V gene, CDR1 is MNHEY and CDR2 is SVGAGI. There are 12 residues in the CDR3. Per the original methods: Reference gene primer amplification gave estimated nucleated cell counts. Assay used: immunoSEQ multiplex PCR; TCRdb lists only in-frame clones, some missing. V and J calls and clone size come straight from that table; D and trimming were deduced from the DNA. The repertoire holds 110,000 or so clones, with roughly 85% as singletons. This clone was detected only once.

The chain couples TRBV6-5 to TRBJ1-2, with 7 bases fitting TRBD1. Sequenced material: peripheral blood. This clonotype was sampled from a man aged 40-49 years with acute or convalescent COVID-19. CDR3 DNA: TGTGCCAGCCACACAGGGGTCGGCGGCTACACCTTC. The encoded protein is CASHTGVGGYTF.